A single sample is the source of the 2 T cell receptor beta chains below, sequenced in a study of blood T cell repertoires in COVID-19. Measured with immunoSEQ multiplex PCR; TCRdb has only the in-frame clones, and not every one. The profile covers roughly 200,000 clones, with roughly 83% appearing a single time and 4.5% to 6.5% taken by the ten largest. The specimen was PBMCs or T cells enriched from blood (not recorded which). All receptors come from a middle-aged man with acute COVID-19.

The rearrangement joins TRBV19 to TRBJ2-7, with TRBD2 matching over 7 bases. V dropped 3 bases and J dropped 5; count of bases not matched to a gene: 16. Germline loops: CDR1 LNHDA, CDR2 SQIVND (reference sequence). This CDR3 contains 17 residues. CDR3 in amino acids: CASSIQGGTYETDEQYF. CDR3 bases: TGTGCCAGTAGTATTCAGGGAGGGACCTACGAGACGGACGAGCAGTACTTC.

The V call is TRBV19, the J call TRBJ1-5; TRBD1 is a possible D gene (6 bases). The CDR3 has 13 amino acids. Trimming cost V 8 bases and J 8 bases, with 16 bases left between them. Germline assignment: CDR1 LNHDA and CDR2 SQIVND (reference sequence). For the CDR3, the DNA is TGTGCCAGTTCATCAGGGGAAGAAAAGCCCCAGCATTTT. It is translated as CASSSGEEKPQHF.